Here is one T cell receptor beta chain with its context. This entry comes from a study of T cells expressing NK-cell markers. In the study overall: Eight donors were sequenced, of whom seven were HCMV-seropositive, while the remaining one was HCMV-seronegative.

TCRdb reprocessed the 5' RACE reads and reports one entry per CDR3 protein, with no DNA. In total, the table holds about 460,000 distinct CDR3 sequences. This sequence was found in a woman aged 50 to 60 in good health. The sample consisted of blood T cells: a sorted CD56 or NKG2C T cell subset, CD4+ or CD8+ T cells, or bulk PBMC T cells (not recorded which).

CDR3 protein: CASSQDWAGGPDEQYF. The chain uses TRBV3-1 and TRBJ2-7; with no DNA, the TCRdb D assignment of TRBD1 cannot be verified. The CDR3 covers 16 residues. Germline lookup yields CDR1 LGHDT and CDR2 YNNKEL (reference sequence).